Sequencing of this T cell receptor (beta chain) was carried out in a study of blood T cells in healthy people across ages. This CDR3 has 13 amino acids. Germline-derived CDR1 and CDR2 are SGHVS and FQNEAQ. The ends were cut back, 5 bases at V and 5 bases at J, with 9 bases in the middle. Healthy Caucasians from Russia aged roughly 6 to 95 served as donors. Extraction of total RNA produced a minimum of 5.5 micrograms from each sample. A second PCR of roughly 7 to 11 cycles used a sample-barcoded 5' primer and a J-beta primer mix. A template-switch adaptor containing 12 random nucleotides labeled each cDNA molecule. TCRdb ran MiXCR on the 5' RACE reads and lists one entry per CDR3 protein. The sample contains 650,000 or so distinct CDR3 sequences, about 51% of which appear only once.

This chain uses TRBV7-8 with TRBJ2-2; D call uncertain. The receptor was derived from an elderly woman in good health. The sequenced sample was blood. The DNA for the CDR3 is TGTGCCAGCAGCGTAATAAATACCGGGGAGCTGTTTTTT. It yields the protein CASSVINTGELFF.